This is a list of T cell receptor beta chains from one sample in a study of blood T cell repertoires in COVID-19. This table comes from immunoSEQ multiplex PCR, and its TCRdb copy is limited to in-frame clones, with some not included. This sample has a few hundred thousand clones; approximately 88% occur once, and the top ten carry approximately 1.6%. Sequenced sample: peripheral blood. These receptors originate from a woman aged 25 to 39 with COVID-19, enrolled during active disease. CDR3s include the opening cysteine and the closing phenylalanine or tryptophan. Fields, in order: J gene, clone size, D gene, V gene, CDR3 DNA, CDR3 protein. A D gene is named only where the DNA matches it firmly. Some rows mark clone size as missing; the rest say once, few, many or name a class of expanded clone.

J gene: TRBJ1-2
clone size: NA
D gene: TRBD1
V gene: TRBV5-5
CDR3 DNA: TGTGCCAGCAGCTTGTTCCAGGGGGCTGTGGACTATGGCTACACCTTC
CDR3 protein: CASSLFQGAVDYGYTF

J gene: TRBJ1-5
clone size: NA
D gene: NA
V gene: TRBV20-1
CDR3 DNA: TGCAGTGCTGGTGGTGGGGGAGGAGCGCCCCAGCATTTT
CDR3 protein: CSAGGGGGAPQHF

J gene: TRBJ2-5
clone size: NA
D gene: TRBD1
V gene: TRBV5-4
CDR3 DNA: TGTGCCAGCAGCGGGACAGCATTCCAAGAGACCCAGTACTTC
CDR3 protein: CASSGTAFQETQYF

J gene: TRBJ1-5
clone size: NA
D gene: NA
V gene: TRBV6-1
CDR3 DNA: TGTGCCAGCAGTGAGTCCCCGGTCAGCAATCAGCCCCAGCATTTT
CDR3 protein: CASSESPVSNQPQHF

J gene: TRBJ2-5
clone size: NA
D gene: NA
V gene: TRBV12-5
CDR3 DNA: TGTGCTAGTGGTTCCGGGGTAGAGACCCAGTACTTC
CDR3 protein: CASGSGVETQYF

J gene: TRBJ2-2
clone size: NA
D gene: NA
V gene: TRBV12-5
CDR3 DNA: TGTGCTAGTGGTTTGGGGAGTTCGTCGAACACCGGGGAGCTGTTTTTT
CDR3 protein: CASGLGSSSNTGELFF

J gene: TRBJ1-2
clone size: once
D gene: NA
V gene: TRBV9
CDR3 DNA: TGTGCCAGCAGCGTAGCGGACTATGGCTACACCTTC
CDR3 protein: CASSVADYGYTF

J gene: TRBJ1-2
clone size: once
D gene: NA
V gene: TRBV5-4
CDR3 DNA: TGTGCCAGCAGCTCAGGGAAGCACTATGGCTACACCTTC
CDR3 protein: CASSSGKHYGYTF

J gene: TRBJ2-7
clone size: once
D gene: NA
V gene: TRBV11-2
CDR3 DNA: TGTGCCAGCAGCCCGATCACAGGGCCCGGGATGCAGTACTTC
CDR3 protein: CASSPITGPGMQYF

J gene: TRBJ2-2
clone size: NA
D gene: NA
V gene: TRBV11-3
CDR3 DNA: TGTGCCAGCAGCTCATCACCAACAACGAACACCGGGGAGCTGTTTTTT
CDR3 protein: CASSSSPTTNTGELFF

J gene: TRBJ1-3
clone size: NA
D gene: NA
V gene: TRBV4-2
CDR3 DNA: TGTGCCAGCAGCCAAGGTCTGCAGGGGCAGTCTGGAAACACCATATATTTT
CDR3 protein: CASSQGLQGQSGNTIYF

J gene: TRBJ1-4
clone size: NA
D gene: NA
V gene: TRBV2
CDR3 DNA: TGTGCCACCAAAGACAGGCTTGCAACTAATGAAAAACTGTTTTTT
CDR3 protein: CATKDRLATNEKLFF

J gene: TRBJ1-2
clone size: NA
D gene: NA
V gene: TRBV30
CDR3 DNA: TGTGCCTGGAGTGTACCTCCCGGGAATGGCTACACCTTC
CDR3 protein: CAWSVPPGNGYTF

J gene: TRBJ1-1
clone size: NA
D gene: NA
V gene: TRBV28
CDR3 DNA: TGTGCCAGCAGTTTATGGAGCCGGACTGAAGCTTTCTTT
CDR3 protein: CASSLWSRTEAFF

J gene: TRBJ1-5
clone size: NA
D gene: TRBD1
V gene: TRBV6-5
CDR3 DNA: TGTGCCAGCAGTTACTCGAGGGACAGGGGGCCCCAGCATTTT
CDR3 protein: CASSYSRDRGPQHF

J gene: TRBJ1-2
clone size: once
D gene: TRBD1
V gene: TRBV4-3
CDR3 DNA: TGCGCCAGCAGCCAAGATCAGGGGGTCAACTATGGCTACACCTTC
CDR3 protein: CASSQDQGVNYGYTF

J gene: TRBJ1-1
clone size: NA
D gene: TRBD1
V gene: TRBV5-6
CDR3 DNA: TGTGCCAGCAGCCGGGGGACAGGCCAGTGGGAAGCTTTCTTT
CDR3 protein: CASSRGTGQWEAFF

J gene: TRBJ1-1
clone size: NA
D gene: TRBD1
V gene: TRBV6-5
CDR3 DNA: TGTGCCACCTTTCAGGGGGATTCTGAAGCTTTCTTT
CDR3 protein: CATFQGDSEAFF

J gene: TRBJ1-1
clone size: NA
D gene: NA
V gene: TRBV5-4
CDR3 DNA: TGTGCCAGCAACCCATCCCGTGTCGGCACTGAAGCTTTCTTT
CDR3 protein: CASNPSRVGTEAFF

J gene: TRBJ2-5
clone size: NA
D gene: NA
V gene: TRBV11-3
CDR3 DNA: TGTGCCAGCAGCGATCTCACTAGCAATCAAGAGACCCAGTACTTC
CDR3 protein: CASSDLTSNQETQYF

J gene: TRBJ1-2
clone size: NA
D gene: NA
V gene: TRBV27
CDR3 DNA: TGTGCCAGCAGTCCGACCCCGGGGGGTGGTGGTGGCTACACCTTC
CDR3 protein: CASSPTPGGGGGYTF

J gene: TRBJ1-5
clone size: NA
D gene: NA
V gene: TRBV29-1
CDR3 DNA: TGCAGCGTTGAAACAGATAATCAGCCCCAGCATTTT
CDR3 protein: CSVETDNQPQHF

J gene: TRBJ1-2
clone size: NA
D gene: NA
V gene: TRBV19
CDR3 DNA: TGTGCCAGTAGTATTCAGGGATCGGCTTATGGCTACACCTTC
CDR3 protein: CASSIQGSAYGYTF

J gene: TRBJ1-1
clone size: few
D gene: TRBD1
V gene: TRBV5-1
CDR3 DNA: TGCGCCAGCAGCCCGGGACAGGGGAGGAGAGTTACTGAAGCTTTCTTT
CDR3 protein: CASSPGQGRRVTEAFF

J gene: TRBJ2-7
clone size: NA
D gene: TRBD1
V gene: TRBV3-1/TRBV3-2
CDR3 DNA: TGTGCCAGCAGCCCCGGGACAGGGTACGCCGAGCAGTACTTC
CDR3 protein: CASSPGTGYAEQYF

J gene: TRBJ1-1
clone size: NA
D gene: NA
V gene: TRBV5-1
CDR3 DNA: TGCGCCAGCAGCGTTGGGGCCATGAACACTGAAGCTTTCTTT
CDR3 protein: CASSVGAMNTEAFF

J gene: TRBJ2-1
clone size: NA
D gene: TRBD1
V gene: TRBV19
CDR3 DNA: TGTGCCAGTAGGATAGGGGACAGGGCATACAATGAGCAGTTCTTC
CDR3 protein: CASRIGDRAYNEQFF

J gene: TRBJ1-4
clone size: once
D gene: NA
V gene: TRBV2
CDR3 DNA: TGTGCCAGCAGTCCTAGTAAAGGGGGTAATAATGAAAAACTGTTTTTT
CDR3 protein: CASSPSKGGNNEKLFF

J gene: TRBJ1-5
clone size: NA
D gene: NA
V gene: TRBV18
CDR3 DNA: TGTGCCAGCTCCACAGGGTCGGGCAATCAGCCCCAGCATTTT
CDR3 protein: CASSTGSGNQPQHF

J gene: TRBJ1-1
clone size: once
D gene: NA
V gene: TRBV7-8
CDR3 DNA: TGTGCCAGCAGCTTACGGTTCGCGGGGGAGGGCACTGAAGCTTTCTTT
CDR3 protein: CASSLRFAGEGTEAFF

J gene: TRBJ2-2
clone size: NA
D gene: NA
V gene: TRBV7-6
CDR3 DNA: TGTGCCAGCAGCCCCGGGCCCGGAGGGACCGGGGAGCTGTTTTTT
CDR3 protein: CASSPGPGGTGELFF

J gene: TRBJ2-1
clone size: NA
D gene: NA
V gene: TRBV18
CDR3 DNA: TGTGCCAGCTCACCAGGGGGCTTCAATGAGCAGTTCTTC
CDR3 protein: CASSPGGFNEQFF

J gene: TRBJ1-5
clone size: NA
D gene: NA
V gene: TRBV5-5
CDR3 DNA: TGTGCCAGCAGCTTGGGGGACACCTATAGCAATCAGCCCCAGCATTTT
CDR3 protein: CASSLGDTYSNQPQHF

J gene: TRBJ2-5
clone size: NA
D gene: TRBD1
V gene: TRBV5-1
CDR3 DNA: TGCGCCAGCCGCCAACACAGGACAGGGCCGAAAGAGACCCAGTACTTC
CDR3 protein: CASRQHRTGPKETQYF

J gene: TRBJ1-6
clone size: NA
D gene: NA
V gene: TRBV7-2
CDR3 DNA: TGTGCCAGCAGCCCCGGACAGCATAATTCACCCCTCCACTTT
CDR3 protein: CASSPGQHNSPLHF

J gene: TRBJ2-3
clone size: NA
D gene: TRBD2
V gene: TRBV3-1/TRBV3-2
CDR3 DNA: TGTGCCAGCACACGGCGGGGGGTTCAAGATACGCAGTATTTT
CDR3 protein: CASTRRGVQDTQYF

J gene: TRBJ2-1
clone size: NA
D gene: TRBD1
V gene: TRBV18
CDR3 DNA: TGTGCCAGCTCACTCGCAGGGGGCCACAATGAGCAGTTCTTC
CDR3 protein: CASSLAGGHNEQFF

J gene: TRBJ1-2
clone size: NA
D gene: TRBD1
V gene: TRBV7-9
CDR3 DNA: TGTGCCAGCAGGAGGACAGGGGGCAGGAGCTATGGCTACACCTTC
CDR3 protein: CASRRTGGRSYGYTF

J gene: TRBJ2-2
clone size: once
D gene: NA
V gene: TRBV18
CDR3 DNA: TGTGCCAGCTCACCACAGGAGGGTACCGGGGAGCTGTTTTTT
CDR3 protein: CASSPQEGTGELFF